This T cell receptor (beta chain) originates from a study of cytomegalovirus exposure and HLA in healthy donors. Findings and limits, study-wide: The study listed roughly 150 cytomegalovirus-associated TCR beta chains. Earlier results showed most TCR beta V segments being productive about 87% or about 30% of the time.

Amplification used 60 Vbeta primers and 13 Jbeta primers. TCRdb keeps only in-frame clones here, not all; method: immunoSEQ multiplex PCR. Here the sample spans approximately 170,000 clones, about four fifths being singletons. The CDR3 covers 15 residues. Looked up from germline, CDR1 is LGHNA and CDR2 is YSLEER. The V end was cut by 0 bases, the J end by 3 bases, with 12 bases between. This clone was seen more than once but under ten times. Its target is unknown. This TCR derives from a male donor in good health and CMV-seronegative. J is TRBJ2-7 and V is TRBV4-3, with a possible D match to TRBD1 (6 bases). The specimen was PBMCs. CDR3 in amino acids: CASSQDRNRVYEQYF. The CDR3, as DNA: TGCGCCAGCAGCCAAGATAGAAACAGGGTCTACGAGCAGTACTTC.